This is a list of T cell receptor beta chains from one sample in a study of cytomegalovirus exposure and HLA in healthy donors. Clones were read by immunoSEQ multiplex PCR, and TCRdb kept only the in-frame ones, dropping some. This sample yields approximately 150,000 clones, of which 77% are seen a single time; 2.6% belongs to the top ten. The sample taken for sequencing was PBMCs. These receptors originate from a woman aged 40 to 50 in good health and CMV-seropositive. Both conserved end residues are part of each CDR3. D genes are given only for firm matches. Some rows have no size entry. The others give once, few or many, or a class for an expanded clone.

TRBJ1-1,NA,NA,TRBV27,CASSLSKATEAFF,TGTGCCAGCAGTTTGTCTAAAGCGACTGAAGCTTTCTTT
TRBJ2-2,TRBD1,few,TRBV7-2,CASSPRQGSSGELFF,TGTGCCAGCAGCCCGAGACAGGGATCCTCCGGGGAGCTGTTTTTT
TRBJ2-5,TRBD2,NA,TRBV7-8,CASSLGGLAGTQYF,TGTGCCAGCAGCTTAGGCGGACTAGCAGGGACCCAGTACTTC
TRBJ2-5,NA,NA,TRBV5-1,CASSVSGGVVETQYF,TGCGCCAGCAGCGTTTCGGGGGGCGTCGTGGAGACCCAGTACTTC
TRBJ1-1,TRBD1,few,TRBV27,CASSSLQGDTEAFF,TGTGCCAGCAGTTCCTTACAGGGGGATACTGAAGCTTTCTTT
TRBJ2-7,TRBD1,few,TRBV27,CASRADRGRYEQYF,TGTGCCAGCAGAGCGGACAGGGGGCGTTACGAGCAGTACTTC
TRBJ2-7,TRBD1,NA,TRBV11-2,CASSLGDRAYEQYF,TGTGCCAGCAGCTTAGGGGACAGGGCGTACGAGCAGTACTTC
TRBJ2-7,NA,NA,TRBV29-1,CSAGTGTGGEQYF,TGCAGCGCCGGGACTGGGACCGGGGGCGAGCAGTACTTC
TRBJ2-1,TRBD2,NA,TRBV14,CASSQYGLGYNEQFF,TGTGCCAGCAGCCAATATGGACTAGGGTACAATGAGCAGTTCTTC
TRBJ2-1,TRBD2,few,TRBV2,CASTLAGGNEQFF,TGTGCCAGCACCCTAGCGGGAGGAAATGAGCAGTTCTTC
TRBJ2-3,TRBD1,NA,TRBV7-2,CASSSGQFRTDTQYF,TGTGCCAGCAGCTCGGGACAGTTCCGCACAGATACGCAGTATTTT
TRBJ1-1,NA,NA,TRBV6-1,CASSPRSNTEAFF,TGTGCCAGCAGTCCTAGGTCGAACACTGAAGCTTTCTTT
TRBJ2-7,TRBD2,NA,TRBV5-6,CASSPQRGSSYEQYF,TGTGCCAGCAGCCCGCAGCGGGGGAGCTCCTACGAGCAGTACTTC
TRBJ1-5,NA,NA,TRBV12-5,CASGRRTDNQPQHF,TGTGCTAGTGGCAGGAGGACAGATAATCAGCCCCAGCATTTT
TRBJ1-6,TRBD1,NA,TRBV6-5,CASSLDRGNSPLHF,TGTGCCAGCAGTTTGGACAGGGGGAATTCACCCCTCCACTTT
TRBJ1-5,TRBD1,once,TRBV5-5,CASSLGQDNQPQHF,TGTGCCAGCAGCTTAGGACAGGACAATCAGCCCCAGCATTTT
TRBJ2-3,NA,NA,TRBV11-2,CASSLLNQGKGQYF,TGTGCCAGCAGCTTACTTAATCAGGGGAAAGGGCAGTATTTT
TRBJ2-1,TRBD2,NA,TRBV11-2,CASSPAGTSGQFF,TGTGCCAGCAGCCCAGCCGGGACTAGCGGACAGTTCTTC
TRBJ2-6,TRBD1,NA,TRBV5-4,CASSFWTGSSGANVLTF,TGTGCCAGCAGCTTCTGGACAGGGTCTTCTGGGGCCAACGTCCTGACTTTC
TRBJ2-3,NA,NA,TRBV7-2,CASSLAPGLSGVDTQYF,TGTGCCAGCAGCTTAGCTCCAGGGTTGAGTGGGGTAGATACGCAGTATTTT
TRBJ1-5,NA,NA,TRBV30,CAWNRAGGNQPQHF,TGTGCCTGGAACAGGGCGGGTGGCAATCAGCCCCAGCATTTT
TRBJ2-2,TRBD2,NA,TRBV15,CATSRELAGGNTGELFF,TGTGCCACCAGCAGAGAGCTAGCGGGAGGGAACACCGGGGAGCTGTTTTTT
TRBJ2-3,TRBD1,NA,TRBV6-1,CASSEDLRDRGRTDTQYF,TGTGCCAGCAGTGAAGATCTCCGGGACAGGGGGCGCACAGATACGCAGTATTTT
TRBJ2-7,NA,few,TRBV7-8,CASTSRGSGGYYEQYF,TGTGCCAGCACCTCTCGGGGCTCGGGGGGCTACTACGAGCAGTACTTC
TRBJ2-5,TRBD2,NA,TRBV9,CASSEGAGGGGETQYF,TGTGCCAGCAGCGAGGGGGCGGGAGGGGGAGGAGAGACCCAGTACTTC
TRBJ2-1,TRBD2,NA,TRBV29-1,CSVTSGGYNEQFF,TGCAGCGTAACTAGCGGGGGCTACAATGAGCAGTTCTTC
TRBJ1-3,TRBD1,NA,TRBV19,CATRQGGNTIYF,TGTGCCACCAGACAGGGTGGAAACACCATATATTTT
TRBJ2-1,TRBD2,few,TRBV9,CASSRGGPDEQFF,TGTGCCAGCAGCCGCGGGGGGCCGGATGAGCAGTTCTTC
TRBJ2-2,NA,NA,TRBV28,CASLSRGTNTGELFF,TGTGCCAGCCTTAGCAGGGGTACGAACACCGGGGAGCTGTTTTTT
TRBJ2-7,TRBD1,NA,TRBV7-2,CASSLGDRGTEQYF,TGTGCCAGCAGCCTGGGGGACAGGGGGACCGAGCAGTACTTC
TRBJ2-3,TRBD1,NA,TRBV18,CASSQIQGSTDTQYF,TGTGCCAGCTCACAAATACAGGGGAGCACAGATACGCAGTATTTT
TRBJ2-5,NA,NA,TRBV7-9,CASSLSDRRDTQYF,TGTGCCAGCAGCTTATCTGACCGGCGGGATACCCAGTACTTC
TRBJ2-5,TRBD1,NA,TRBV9,CASSVGLGGGETQYF,TGTGCCAGCAGCGTAGGATTAGGGGGCGGAGAGACCCAGTACTTC
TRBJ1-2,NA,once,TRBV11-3,CASSFRGRDYGYTF,TGTGCCAGCAGCTTTAGGGGCAGGGACTATGGCTACACCTTC